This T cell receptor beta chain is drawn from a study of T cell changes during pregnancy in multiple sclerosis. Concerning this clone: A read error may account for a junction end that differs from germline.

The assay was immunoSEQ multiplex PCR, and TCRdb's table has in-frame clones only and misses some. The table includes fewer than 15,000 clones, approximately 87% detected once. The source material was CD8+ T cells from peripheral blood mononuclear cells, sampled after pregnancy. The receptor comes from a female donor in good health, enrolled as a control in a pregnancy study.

CDR3 amino acids: CASREGDSFNEQFF. As DNA, the CDR3 is TGTGCCAGCAGGGAAGGGGACTCCTTCAATGAGCAGTTCTTC. V usage is TRBV28 and J usage is TRBJ2-1; TRBD2 might be the D (6 bases). The CDR3 is 14 amino acids. Germline CDR1 and CDR2: MDHEN and SYDVKM.